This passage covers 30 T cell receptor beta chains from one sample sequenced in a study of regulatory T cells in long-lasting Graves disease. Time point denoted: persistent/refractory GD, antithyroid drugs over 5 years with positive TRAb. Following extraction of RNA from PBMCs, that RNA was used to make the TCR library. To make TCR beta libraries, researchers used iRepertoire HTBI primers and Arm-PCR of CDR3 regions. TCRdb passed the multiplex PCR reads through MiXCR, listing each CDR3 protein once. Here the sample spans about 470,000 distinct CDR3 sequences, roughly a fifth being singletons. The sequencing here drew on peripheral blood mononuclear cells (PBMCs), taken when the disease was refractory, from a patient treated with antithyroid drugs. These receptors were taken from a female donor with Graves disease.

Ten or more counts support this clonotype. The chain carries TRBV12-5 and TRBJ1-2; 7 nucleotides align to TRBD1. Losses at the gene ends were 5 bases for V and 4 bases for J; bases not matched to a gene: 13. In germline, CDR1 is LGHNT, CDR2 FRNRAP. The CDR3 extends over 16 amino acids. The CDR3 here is CASGPPGGPAPYGYTF. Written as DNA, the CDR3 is TGTGCTAGTGGTCCACCAGGGGGTCCAGCGCCCTATGGCTACACCTTC.

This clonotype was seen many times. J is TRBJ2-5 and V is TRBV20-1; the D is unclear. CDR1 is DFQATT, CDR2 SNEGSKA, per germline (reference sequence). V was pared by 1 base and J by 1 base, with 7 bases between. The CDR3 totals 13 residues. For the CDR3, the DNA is TGCAGTGCTAGAGCGGTGGGCCAAGAGACCCAGTACTTC. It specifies CSARAVGQETQYF.

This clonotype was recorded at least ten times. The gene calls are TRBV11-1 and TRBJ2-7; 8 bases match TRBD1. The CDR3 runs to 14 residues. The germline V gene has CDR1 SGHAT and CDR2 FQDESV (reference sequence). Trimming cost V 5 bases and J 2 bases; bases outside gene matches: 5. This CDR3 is CASSKTGDAYEQYF. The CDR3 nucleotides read TGTGCCAGCAGCAAGACAGGGGATGCCTACGAGCAGTACTTC.

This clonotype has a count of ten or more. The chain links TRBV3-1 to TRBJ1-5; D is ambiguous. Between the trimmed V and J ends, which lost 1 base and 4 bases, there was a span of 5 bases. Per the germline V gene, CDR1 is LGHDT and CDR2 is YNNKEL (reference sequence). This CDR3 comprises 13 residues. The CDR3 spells CASSQGRNQPQHF. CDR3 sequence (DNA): TGTGCCAGCAGCCAAGGAAGGAATCAGCCCCAGCATTTT.

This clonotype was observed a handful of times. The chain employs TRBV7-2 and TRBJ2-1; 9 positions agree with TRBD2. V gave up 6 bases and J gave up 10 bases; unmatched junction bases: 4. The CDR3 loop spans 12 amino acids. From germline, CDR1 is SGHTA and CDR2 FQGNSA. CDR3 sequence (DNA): TGTGCCAGCAGTTTTAGCGGGAGCGAGCAGTTCTTC. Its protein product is CASSFSGSEQFF.

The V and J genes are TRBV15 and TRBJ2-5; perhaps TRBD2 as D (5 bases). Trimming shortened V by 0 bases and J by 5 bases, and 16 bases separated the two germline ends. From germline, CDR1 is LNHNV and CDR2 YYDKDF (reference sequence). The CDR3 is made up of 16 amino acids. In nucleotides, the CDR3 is TGTGCCACCAGCAGAGAGGAGGCCTTTTCCGGGGAGACCCAGTACTTC. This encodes CATSREEAFSGETQYF.

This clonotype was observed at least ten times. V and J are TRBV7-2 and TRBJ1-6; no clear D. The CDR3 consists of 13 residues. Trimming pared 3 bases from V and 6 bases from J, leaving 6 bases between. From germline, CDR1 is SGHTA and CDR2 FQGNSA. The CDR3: CASSLVLNSPLHF. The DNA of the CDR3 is TGTGCCAGCAGCTTGGTCCTTAATTCACCCCTCCACTTT.

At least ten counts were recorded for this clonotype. The CDR3 loop reads CSSKVTAEAFF. In DNA, the CDR3 is TGCAGTTCCAAAGTAACCGCTGAAGCTTTCTTT. This chain links TRBV29-1 with TRBJ1-1; unclear D gene. The CDR3 contains 11 residues. CDR1 is SQVTM and CDR2 is ANQGSEA in the germline V gene.

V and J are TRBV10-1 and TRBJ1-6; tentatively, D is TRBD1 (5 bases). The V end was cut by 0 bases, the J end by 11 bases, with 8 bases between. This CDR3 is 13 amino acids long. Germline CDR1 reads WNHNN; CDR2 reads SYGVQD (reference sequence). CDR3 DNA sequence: TGCGCCAGCAGTGAGTCAGGGGTGGCACCCCTCCACTTT. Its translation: CASSESGVAPLHF.

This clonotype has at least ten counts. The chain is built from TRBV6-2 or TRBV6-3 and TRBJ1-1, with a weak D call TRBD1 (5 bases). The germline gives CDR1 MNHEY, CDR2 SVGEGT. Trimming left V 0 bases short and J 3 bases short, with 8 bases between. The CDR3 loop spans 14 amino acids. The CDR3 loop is CASSYSEGDTEAFF. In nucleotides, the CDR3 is TGTGCCAGCAGTTACTCGGAAGGGGACACTGAAGCTTTCTTT.

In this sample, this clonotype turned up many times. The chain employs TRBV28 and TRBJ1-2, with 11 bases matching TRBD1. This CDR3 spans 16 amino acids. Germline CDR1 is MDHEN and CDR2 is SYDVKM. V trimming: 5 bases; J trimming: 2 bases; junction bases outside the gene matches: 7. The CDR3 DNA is TGTGCCAGCAGTGGACAGGGGGCAAGTTGGAACTATGGCTACACCTTC. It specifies CASSGQGASWNYGYTF.

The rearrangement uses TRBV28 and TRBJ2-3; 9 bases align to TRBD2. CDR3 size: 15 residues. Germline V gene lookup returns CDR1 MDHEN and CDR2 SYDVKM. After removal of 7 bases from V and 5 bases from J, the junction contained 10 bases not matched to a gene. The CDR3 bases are TGTGCCAGCATCCCACCGGGACTAGCACGAGATACGCAGTATTTT. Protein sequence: CASIPPGLARDTQYF. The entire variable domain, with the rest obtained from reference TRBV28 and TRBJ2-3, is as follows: DVKVTQSSRYLVKRTGEKVFLECVQDMDHENMFWYRQDPGLGLRLIYFSYDVKMKEKGDIPEGYSVSREKKERFSLILESASTNQTSMYLCASIPPGLARDTQYFGPGTRLTVL.

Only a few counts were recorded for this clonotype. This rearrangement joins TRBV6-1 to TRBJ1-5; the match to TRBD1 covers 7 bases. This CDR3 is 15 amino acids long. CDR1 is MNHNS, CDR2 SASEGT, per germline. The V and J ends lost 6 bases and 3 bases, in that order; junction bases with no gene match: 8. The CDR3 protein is CASSDTTGFNQPQHF. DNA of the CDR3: TGTGCCAGCAGCGATACGACAGGGTTCAATCAGCCCCAGCATTTT.

CDR3 in amino acids: CAISETVGTGELFF. The CDR3 nucleotides are TGTGCCATCAGTGAGACGGTGGGGACCGGGGAGCTGTTTTTT. The rearrangement uses TRBV10-3 and TRBJ2-2; D is ambiguous. V was clipped by 2 bases and J by 5 bases, with 9 bases between them. The CDR3 consists of 14 residues. Germline CDR1 and CDR2: ENHRY and SYGVKD.

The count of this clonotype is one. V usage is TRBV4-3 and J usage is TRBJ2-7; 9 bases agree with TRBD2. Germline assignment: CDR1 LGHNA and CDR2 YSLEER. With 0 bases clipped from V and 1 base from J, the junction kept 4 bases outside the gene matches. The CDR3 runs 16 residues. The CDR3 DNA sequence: TGCGCCAGCAGCCAAGATGTCCTAGCGGGATCCTACGAGCAGTACTTC. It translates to CASSQDVLAGSYEQYF.

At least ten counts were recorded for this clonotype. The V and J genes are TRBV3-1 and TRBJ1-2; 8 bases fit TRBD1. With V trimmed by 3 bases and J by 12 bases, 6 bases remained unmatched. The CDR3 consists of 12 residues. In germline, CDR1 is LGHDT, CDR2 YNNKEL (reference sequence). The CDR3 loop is CASSQGDRPNTF. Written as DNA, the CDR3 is TGTGCCAGCAGCCAGGGGGACAGGCCCAACACCTTC.

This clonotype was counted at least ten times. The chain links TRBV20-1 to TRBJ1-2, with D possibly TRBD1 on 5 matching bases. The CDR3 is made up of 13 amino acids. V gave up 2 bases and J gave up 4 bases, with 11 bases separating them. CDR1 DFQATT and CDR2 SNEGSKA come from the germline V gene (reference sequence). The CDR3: CSARQGSSYGYTF. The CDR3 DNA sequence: TGCAGTGCTAGACAGGGATCCTCCTATGGCTACACCTTC.

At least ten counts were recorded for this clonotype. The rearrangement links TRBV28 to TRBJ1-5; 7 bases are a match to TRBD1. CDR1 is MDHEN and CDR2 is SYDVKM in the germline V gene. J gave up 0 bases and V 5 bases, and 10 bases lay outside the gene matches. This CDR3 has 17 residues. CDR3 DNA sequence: TGTGCCAGCAGTCCCTCGAGGGGGCGTCATAGCAATCAGCCCCAGCATTTT. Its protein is CASSPSRGRHSNQPQHF.

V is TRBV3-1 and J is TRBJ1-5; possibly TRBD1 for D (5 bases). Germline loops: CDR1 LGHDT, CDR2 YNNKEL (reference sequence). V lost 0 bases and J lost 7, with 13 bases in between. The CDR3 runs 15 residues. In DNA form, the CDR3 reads TGTGCCAGCAGCCAAGATAGGCAGGGCGGGCAGCCCCAGCATTTT. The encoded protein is CASSQDRQGGQPQHF.

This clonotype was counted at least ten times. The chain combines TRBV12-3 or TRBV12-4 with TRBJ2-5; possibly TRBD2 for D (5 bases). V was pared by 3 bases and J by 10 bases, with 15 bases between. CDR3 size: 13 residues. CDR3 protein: CASSFGTAEGQYF. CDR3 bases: TGTGCCAGCAGTTTCGGAACAGCCGAGGGCCAGTACTTC.

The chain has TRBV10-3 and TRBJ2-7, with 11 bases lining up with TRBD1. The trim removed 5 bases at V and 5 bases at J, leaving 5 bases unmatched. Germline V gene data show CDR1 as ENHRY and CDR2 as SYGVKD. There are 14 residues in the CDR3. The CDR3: CAISHGTGGNEQYF. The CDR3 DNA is TGTGCCATCAGTCACGGGACAGGGGGGAACGAGCAGTACTTC.

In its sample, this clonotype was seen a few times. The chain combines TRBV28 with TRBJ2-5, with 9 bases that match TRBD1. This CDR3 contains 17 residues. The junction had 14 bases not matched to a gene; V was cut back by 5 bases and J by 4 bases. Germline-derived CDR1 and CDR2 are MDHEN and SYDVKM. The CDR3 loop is CASSPPSGTGWGETQYF. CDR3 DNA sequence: TGTGCCAGCAGTCCCCCCTCCGGGACAGGGTGGGGAGAGACCCAGTACTTC.

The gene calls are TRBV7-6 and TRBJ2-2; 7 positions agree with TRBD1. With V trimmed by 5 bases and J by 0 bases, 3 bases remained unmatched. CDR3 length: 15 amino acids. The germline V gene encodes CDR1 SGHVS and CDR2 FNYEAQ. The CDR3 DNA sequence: TGTGCCAGCAGCCCGGGACAGACGAACACCGGGGAGCTGTTTTTT. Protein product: CASSPGQTNTGELFF.

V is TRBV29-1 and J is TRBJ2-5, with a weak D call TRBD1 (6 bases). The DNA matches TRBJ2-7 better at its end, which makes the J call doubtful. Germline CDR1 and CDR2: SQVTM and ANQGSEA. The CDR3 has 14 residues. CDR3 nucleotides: TGCAGCGTTGAAGGCCTGGGGGCCTCCTACGAGCAGTACTTC. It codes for CSVEGLGASYEQYF.

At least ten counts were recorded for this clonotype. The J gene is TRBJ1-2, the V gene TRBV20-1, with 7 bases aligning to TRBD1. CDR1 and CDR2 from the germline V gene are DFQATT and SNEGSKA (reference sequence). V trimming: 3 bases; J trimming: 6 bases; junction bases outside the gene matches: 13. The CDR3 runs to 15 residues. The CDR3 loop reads CSARRFEGASDGYTF. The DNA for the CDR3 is TGCAGTGCTAGGAGGTTCGAGGGGGCGAGCGATGGCTACACCTTC.

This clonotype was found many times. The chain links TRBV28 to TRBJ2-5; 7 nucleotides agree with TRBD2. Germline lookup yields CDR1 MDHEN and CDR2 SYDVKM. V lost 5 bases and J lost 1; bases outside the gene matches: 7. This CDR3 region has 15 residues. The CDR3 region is CASSESGGGQETQYF. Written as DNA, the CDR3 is TGTGCCAGCAGTGAAAGCGGCGGGGGCCAAGAGACCCAGTACTTC.

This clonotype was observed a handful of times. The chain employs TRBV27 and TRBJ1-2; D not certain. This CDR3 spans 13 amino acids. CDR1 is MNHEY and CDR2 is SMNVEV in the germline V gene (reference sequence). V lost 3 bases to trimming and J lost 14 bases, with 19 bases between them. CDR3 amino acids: CASSFLPPNYPTF. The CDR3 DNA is TGTGCCAGCAGTTTCCTACCCCCCAATTATCCGACCTTC.

The DNA for the CDR3 is TGTGCCAGCAGTCGCATGACCGGGACTAGCGGGAACGAGCAGTACTTC. Translated, it gives CASSRMTGTSGNEQYF. V gene TRBV28 combines with J gene TRBJ2-7; 13 nucleotides line up with TRBD2. Germline V gives CDR1 MDHEN, CDR2 SYDVKM. V was clipped by 5 bases and J by 5 bases; unmatched bases: 9. CDR3 size: 16 residues.

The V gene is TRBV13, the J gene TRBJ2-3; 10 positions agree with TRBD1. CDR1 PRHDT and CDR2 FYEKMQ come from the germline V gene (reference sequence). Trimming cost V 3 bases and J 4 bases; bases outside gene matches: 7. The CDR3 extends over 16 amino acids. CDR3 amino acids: CASSFGTGEVADTQYF. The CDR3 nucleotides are TGTGCCAGCAGCTTCGGGACAGGGGAGGTCGCAGATACGCAGTATTTT.

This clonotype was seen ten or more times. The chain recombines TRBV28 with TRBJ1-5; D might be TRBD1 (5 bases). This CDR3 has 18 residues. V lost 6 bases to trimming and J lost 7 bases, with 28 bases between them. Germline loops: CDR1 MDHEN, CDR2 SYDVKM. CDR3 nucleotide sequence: TGTGCCAGCAGCCCAGGAGGCAGGGTGCCTACTTATGGGCAGCCCCAGCATTTT. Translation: CASSPGGRVPTYGQPQHF.